The clone carrying this T cell receptor beta chain occurred a few times. The antigen remains undetermined. The CDR3 has 14 amino acids. Looked up from germline, CDR1 is MRHNA and CDR2 is SNTAGT. The germline V and J ends were trimmed by 3 bases and 8 bases, with 13 bases remaining between them. Sequencing was performed with immunoSEQ multiplex PCR; in TCRdb, only in-frame clones are kept and a portion is missing. Here the sample spans fewer than 65,000 clones, over 60% being singletons. The data were taken from a study of T cell clones after liver transplantation. Study-level background: TCRbeta sequencing after a pre-transplant mixed lymphocyte reaction identified graft-donor-reactive clones, later tracked in post-transplant blood. Pre-transplant mixed lymphocyte reactions yielded third-party-reactive TCRbeta sequences as comparators for graft-donor-reactive sequences. HCV positivity affected three of eight recipients; the rest lacked autoimmune or viral indications. General study points: A significant post-transplant drop in circulating graft-donor-reactive CD4 TCRbeta sequences occurred in most of the 8 subjects.

The origin of this receptor is a human patient who received a liver transplant. Some T cells may trace back to the graft donor. The sequencing used CD4+ T cells from blood, collected at the 22-month timepoint. The genes are TRBV6-4 and TRBJ2-2; D might be TRBD1 (5 bases). CDR3 in amino acids: CASSEDDRTGELFF. CDR3 DNA sequence: TGTGCCAGCAGTGAGGACGATAGGACAGGGGAGCTGTTTTTT.